This TCR beta chain was identified during a study of T cells in Graves' hyperthyroidism and ophthalmopathy. Clinical symptoms, serum thyroxine and TRAb, thyroid ultrasound and orbital computed tomography were used for the diagnoses. Findings of the study overall: Ophthalmopathy was told apart from stable hyperthyroidism by a 13 V-J model. Before onset, ophthalmopathy was predicted by the model a median around 6 months earlier.

A note on this clonotype: What it recognizes is unknown.

This CDR3 is built from 15 residues. Trimming left V 1 base short and J 4 bases short, with 14 bases between. Germline V gene sequence: CDR1 DFQATT, CDR2 SNEGSKA (reference sequence). The CDR3 regions of TCR beta were amplified from RNA transcripts. An initial round of RT-PCR targeting the TCR CDR3 relied on the HTBI primer set. TCRdb passed the multiplex PCR reads through MiXCR, listing each CDR3 protein once. The sample has about 480,000 distinct CDR3 sequences, under 15% seen once; the top ten hold roughly 17%. The sequence came from a woman under 30 with Graves' hyperthyroidism. The sequenced sample was blood. The V call is TRBV20-1, the J call TRBJ1-5; tentatively, D is TRBD1 (5 bases). The CDR3 is CSARVSGQTNQPQHF. The CDR3 DNA reads as TGCAGTGCTAGAGTTTCGGGGCAGACTAATCAGCCCCAGCATTTT.